The 21 T cell receptor beta chains in this list originate from one sample, sequenced in a study of cytomegalovirus exposure and HLA in healthy donors. PCR amplification relied on 60 Vbeta primers (plus 13 Jbeta primers). Sequenced by immunoSEQ multiplex PCR; TCRdb stores in-frame clones only, minus some. This sample has 170,000 or so clones, with 77% found just once. The sequencing input was PBMCs. All receptors come from a woman in her 30s in good health and CMV-seronegative.

The genes are TRBV30 and TRBJ1-2; no clear D gene. The CDR3 totals 13 residues. V lost 6 bases to trimming and J lost 5 bases, with 16 bases between them. CDR1 GTSNPN and CDR2 SVGIG come from the germline V gene (reference sequence). As DNA, the CDR3 is TGTGCCTGCCATACGACAAAGGAATATGGCTACACCTTC. Translated, it gives CACHTTKEYGYTF.

The chain is built from TRBV29-1 and TRBJ1-5; TRBD1 might be the D (6 bases). Trimming removed 6 bases at V and 1 base at J, with 10 bases between. This CDR3 has 13 amino acids. From germline, CDR1 is SQVTM and CDR2 ANQGSEA. CDR3 sequence: CSVADSSNQPQHF. CDR3 nucleotides: TGCAGCGTCGCGGACAGCAGCAATCAGCCCCAGCATTTT.

The chain employs TRBV13 and TRBJ1-5, with 9 nucleotides matching TRBD1. This CDR3 spans 15 amino acids. The trim removed 5 bases at V and 7 bases at J, leaving 9 bases unmatched. The V gene's germline CDR1 is PRHDT and CDR2 FYEKMQ (reference sequence). CDR3 region: CASSPGQGAGQPQHF. In nucleotides, the CDR3 is TGTGCCAGCAGCCCGGGACAGGGTGCGGGGCAGCCCCAGCATTTT.

The chain links TRBV19 to TRBJ2-1, with 7 bases lining up with TRBD2. The V gene's germline CDR1 is LNHDA and CDR2 SQIVND (reference sequence). The junction had 14 bases not matched to a gene; V was cut back by 3 bases and J by 6 bases. The CDR3 loop spans 17 amino acids. CDR3 in amino acids: CASSIVMTSLGGNEQFF. The CDR3 DNA follows: TGTGCCAGTAGTATCGTCATGACTAGCTTAGGTGGCAATGAGCAGTTCTTC.

In DNA form, the CDR3 reads TGTGCCGCAGGGGTAAACACCATATATTTT. Encoded protein: CAAGVNTIYF. The chain links TRBV10-3 to TRBJ1-3, with a tentative D call TRBD1 (6 bases). The CDR3 is 10 amino acids. Germline CDR1 reads ENHRY; CDR2 reads SYGVKD. V lost 11 bases and J 6 bases, leaving 8 bases between the germline ends.

The chain couples TRBV5-1 to TRBJ2-3; possible D gene TRBD1, 6 bases. Germline V gene data show CDR1 as SGHRS and CDR2 as YFSETQ. The CDR3 sequence is 15 residues long. Trimming took off 3 bases at V and 2 bases at J, with 13 bases between the two ends. The CDR3 protein is CASSSRQAPTDTQYF. CDR3 nucleotides: TGCGCCAGCAGCTCCCGACAGGCCCCCACAGATACGCAGTATTTT. The variable domain in full, completed from reference TRBV5-1 and TRBJ2-3, reads KAGVTQTPRYLIKTRGQQVTLSCSPISGHRSVSWYQQTPGQGLQFLFEYFSETQRNKGNFPGRFSGRQFSNSRSEMNVSTLELGDSALYLCASSSRQAPTDTQYFGPGTRLTVL.

This clone was observed once. The rearrangement joins TRBV5-1 to TRBJ2-1; 8 positions agree with TRBD1. The V gene's germline CDR1 is SGHRS and CDR2 YFSETQ. The CDR3 loop spans 14 amino acids. J lost 4 bases, V lost 7 bases, and 7 bases had no gene match. For the CDR3, the DNA is TGCGCCAGCGACGCAGGGGGCTCGTACAATGAGCAGTTCTTC. This gives the protein CASDAGGSYNEQFF.

This clone appeared a few times. The chain links TRBV5-1 to TRBJ2-3; perhaps TRBD1 as D (6 bases). V lost 4 bases and J lost 2, with 11 bases in between. CDR3 length equals 14 residues. CDR1 is SGHRS and CDR2 is YFSETQ in the germline V gene. The CDR3 DNA reads TGCGCCAGCAGCCAGGGGCTTCTCACAGATACGCAGTATTTT. Translated: CASSQGLLTDTQYF.

The J gene is TRBJ2-3, the V gene TRBV9; 12 bases map to TRBD2. The germline V gene has CDR1 SGDLS and CDR2 YYNGEE. J was trimmed by 0 bases and V by 4 bases; bases with no gene match: 3. The CDR3 sequence is 16 residues long. The CDR3 DNA follows: TGTGCCAGCAGCACTAGCGGGGGGCCGAGCACAGATACGCAGTATTTT. It codes for CASSTSGGPSTDTQYF.

This clone was seen a few times. The CDR3 DNA reads as TGTGCCACCAGCCCTAGCACGAGCTACGAAGAGACCCAGTACTTC. Residues: CATSPSTSYEETQYF. The chain is built from TRBV10-3 and TRBJ2-5; TRBD2 might be the D (5 bases). The V end was cut by 10 bases, the J end by 3 bases, with 21 bases between. This CDR3 spans 15 amino acids. The germline CDR1 and CDR2 sequences are ENHRY and SYGVKD.

The chain employs TRBV5-4 and TRBJ2-4; 8 bases fit TRBD2. CDR3 length: 15 amino acids. V shed 4 bases, J shed 6 bases, and the junction held 9 bases outside the gene matches. CDR1 SGHNT and CDR2 YYREEE come from the germline V gene (reference sequence). The DNA for the CDR3 is TGTGCCAGCAGCCTGGGACGGCTAGCGGGAAACATTCAGTACTTC. Translation gives CASSLGRLAGNIQYF.

This sequence joins TRBV5-1 and TRBJ2-5; TRBD2 aligns across 8 bases. This CDR3 is built from 14 residues. The V and J ends lost 2 bases and 5 bases, in that order; junction bases with no gene match: 5. The V gene's germline CDR1 is SGHRS and CDR2 YFSETQ. CDR3 region: CASSFGGAPETQYF. CDR3 DNA: TGCGCCAGCAGCTTCGGGGGGGCCCCGGAGACCCAGTACTTC. Full variable domain (rest looked up from reference TRBV5-1 and TRBJ2-5): KAGVTQTPRYLIKTRGQQVTLSCSPISGHRSVSWYQQTPGQGLQFLFEYFSETQRNKGNFPGRFSGRQFSNSRSEMNVSTLELGDSALYLCASSFGGAPETQYFGPGTRLLVL.

The chain has TRBV9 and TRBJ1-2, with a possible D match to TRBD1 (6 bases). Between the trimmed V and J ends, which lost 4 bases and 0 bases, there was a span of 13 bases. The CDR3 totals 15 residues. The germline V gene has CDR1 SGDLS and CDR2 YYNGEE. The CDR3 protein is CASSPRQVSNYGYTF. The CDR3 region has the DNA TGTGCCAGCAGCCCCCGACAGGTATCTAACTATGGCTACACCTTC.

This rearrangement joins TRBV6-5 to TRBJ1-1; D gene ambiguous. Trimming took 7 bases from V and 2 from J, leaving 17 bases between them. This CDR3 is 15 amino acids long. The V gene's germline CDR1 is MNHEY and CDR2 SVGAGI. Here the CDR3 reads CASNTWTGSNTEAFF. The CDR3 DNA sequence: TGTGCCAGCAACACCTGGACGGGGAGCAACACTGAAGCTTTCTTT.

This clone was counted a few times. The genes are TRBV11-2 and TRBJ1-1; no clear D. Germline assignment: CDR1 SGHAT and CDR2 FQNNGV. Trimming shortened V by 0 bases and J by 2 bases, and 10 bases separated the two germline ends. This CDR3 has 15 amino acids. The CDR3 coding sequence is TGTGCCAGCAGCTTAGAGGCGACACCCAACACTGAAGCTTTCTTT. The encoded protein is CASSLEATPNTEAFF.

The V call is TRBV30, the J call TRBJ1-2, with 11 bases fitting TRBD1. The CDR3 is 13 residues long. Germline V gives CDR1 GTSNPN, CDR2 SVGIG (reference sequence). V trimming: 3 bases; J trimming: 7 bases; junction bases outside the gene matches: 4. The CDR3 DNA is TGTGCCTGGAGCCGGACAGGGGGCACTGGCTACACCTTC. Its protein is CAWSRTGGTGYTF.

This rearrangement joins TRBV5-1 to TRBJ1-1; D gene ambiguous. This CDR3 spans 14 amino acids. Germline V gives CDR1 SGHRS, CDR2 YFSETQ. V dropped 1 base and J dropped 2 bases, with 9 bases sitting between them. The CDR3 DNA reads TGCGCCAGCAGCTTGACCAGGCTCAACACTGAAGCTTTCTTT. Translated: CASSLTRLNTEAFF.

The V gene is TRBV6-1, the J gene TRBJ2-1; 10 positions agree with TRBD2. V gave up 10 bases and J gave up 7 bases; unmatched junction bases: 13. There are 15 residues in the CDR3. CDR1 and CDR2 from the germline V gene are MNHNS and SASEGT. CDR3 DNA sequence: TGTGCCACCTCCCCAGGGCTAGCGGGGGTTAATGAGCAGTTCTTC. Residues: CATSPGLAGVNEQFF.

This clone has only one observation. The chain carries TRBV6-6 and TRBJ1-5; D may be TRBD1 (5 bases). CDR1 is MNHNY and CDR2 is SVGAGI in the germline V gene (reference sequence). Trimming took off 6 bases at V and 2 bases at J, with 11 bases between the two ends. The CDR3 extends over 14 amino acids. The chain's CDR3 is CASRGREGNQPQHF. The CDR3 DNA reads as TGTGCCAGCAGGGGCAGGGAGGGCAATCAGCCCCAGCATTTT.

This chain links TRBV4-2 with TRBJ2-1, with D possibly being TRBD2 (7 bases). The CDR3 has 17 amino acids. Germline V gene sequence: CDR1 LGHNA, CDR2 YNFKEQ. Trimming took 4 bases from V and 0 from J, leaving 16 bases between them. CDR3 nucleotides: TGTGCCAGCAGCCCGAACTTACGGGGGGCCTCCTACAATGAGCAGTTCTTC. It yields the protein CASSPNLRGASYNEQFF.

The rearrangement uses TRBV6-5 and TRBJ2-5; TRBD2 matches 8 bases. Germline trimming cut 10 bases from V and 5 bases from J; bases unmatched to any gene: 6. CDR1 MNHEY and CDR2 SVGAGI come from the germline V gene. The CDR3 consists of 12 residues. CDR3 nucleotides: TGTGCCACACGGGGGGGCCGGGAGACCCAGTACTTC. Encoded protein: CATRGGRETQYF.